The 6 T cell receptor beta chains below were found in one sample sequenced in a study of T cell repertoires in cytomegalovirus infection. TCRdb used MiXCR to reprocess the reads, holding one entry per CDR3 protein. The sample has 35,000 or so distinct CDR3 sequences, just over 50% seen once. The antigens of these receptors remain unknown. The specimen was CD8+ T cells from cultured PBMCs, collected from culture after CMV antigen stimulation. The receptor set was obtained from a human donor in good health (CMV status not recorded). Some clones in this sample may be carry-over from other donors' samples.

The rearrangement joins TRBV7-2 to TRBJ2-1; the D is unclear. The V gene's germline CDR1 is SGHTA and CDR2 FQGNSA. This CDR3 contains 13 residues. V lost 6 bases, J lost 7 bases, and 13 bases lay in between. The DNA of the CDR3 is TGTGCCAGCAGGGGTAGTTTATTTAATGAGCAGTTCTTC. It yields the protein CASRGSLFNEQFF.

The CDR3 DNA sequence: TGCAGTGCTCAACAGAACACTGAAGCTTTCTTT. This gives the protein CSAQQNTEAFF. This chain joins TRBV20-1 and TRBJ1-1; D remains unclear. The germline V and J ends were trimmed by 5 bases and 1 base, with 5 bases remaining between them. The germline V gene encodes CDR1 DFQATT and CDR2 SNEGSKA (reference sequence). The CDR3 spans 11 residues.

The chain employs TRBV7-3 and TRBJ2-7, with D possibly matching TRBD2 (6 bases). Germline V gene data show CDR1 as SGHTA and CDR2 as FQGTGA. Between the trimmed V and J ends, which lost 5 bases and 0 bases, there was a span of 20 bases. This CDR3 spans 17 amino acids. This CDR3 is CASSILPTSSSSYEQYV. The CDR3 bases are TGTGCCAGCAGCATCCTTCCAACTAGCTCAAGCTCCTACGAGCAGTACGTC.

The gene calls are TRBV6-8 and TRBJ1-1, with D possibly matching TRBD1 (6 bases). Trimming took off 2 bases at V and 4 bases at J, with 11 bases between the two ends. Germline V gene sequence: CDR1 MNHGY, CDR2 SAAAGT. This CDR3 spans 14 amino acids. In DNA, the CDR3 is TGTGCCAGCAGTTACGGGGGGGCGGGCACTGAAGCTTTCTTT. This sequence encodes CASSYGGAGTEAFF.

The gene calls are TRBV11-2 and TRBJ2-3; D gene ambiguous. The CDR3 covers 14 residues. The V gene's germline CDR1 is SGHAT and CDR2 FQNNGV. Between the trimmed V and J ends, which lost 2 bases and 3 bases, there was a span of 9 bases. The chain's CDR3 is CASSLRHRTDTQYF. In nucleotides, the CDR3 is TGTGCCAGCAGCTTAAGGCATAGGACAGATACGCAGTATTTT.

The chain uses TRBV7-3 and TRBJ1-1, with D possibly matching TRBD1 (6 bases). The CDR3 loop spans 15 amino acids. CDR1 SGHTA and CDR2 FQGTGA come from the germline V gene. Trimming pared 1 base from V and 10 bases from J, leaving 19 bases between. The CDR3 sequence is CASSLRKEHRDAAFF. The CDR3 bases are TGTGCCAGCAGCTTAAGGAAGGAACACAGGGACGCAGCTTTCTTT.